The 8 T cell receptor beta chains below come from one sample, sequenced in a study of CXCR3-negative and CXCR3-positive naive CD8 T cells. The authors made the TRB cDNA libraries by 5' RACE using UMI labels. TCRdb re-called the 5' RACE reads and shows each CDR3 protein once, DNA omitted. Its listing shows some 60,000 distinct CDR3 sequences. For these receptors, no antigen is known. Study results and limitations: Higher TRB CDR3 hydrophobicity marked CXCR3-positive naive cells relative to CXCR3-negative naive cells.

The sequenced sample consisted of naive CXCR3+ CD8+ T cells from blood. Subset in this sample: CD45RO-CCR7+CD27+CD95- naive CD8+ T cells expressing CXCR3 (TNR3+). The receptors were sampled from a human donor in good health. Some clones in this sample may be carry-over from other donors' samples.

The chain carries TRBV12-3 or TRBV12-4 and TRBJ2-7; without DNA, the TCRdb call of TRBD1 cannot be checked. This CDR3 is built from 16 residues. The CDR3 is CASSFSTQGISYEQYF.

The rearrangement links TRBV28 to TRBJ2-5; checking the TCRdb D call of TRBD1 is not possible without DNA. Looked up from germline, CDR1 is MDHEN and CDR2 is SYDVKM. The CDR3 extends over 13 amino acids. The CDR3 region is CASSLGGRETQYF.

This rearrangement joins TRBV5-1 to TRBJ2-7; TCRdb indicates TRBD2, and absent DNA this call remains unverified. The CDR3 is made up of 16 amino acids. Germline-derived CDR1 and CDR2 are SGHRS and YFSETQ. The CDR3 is CASSSGTGPSYYEQYF.

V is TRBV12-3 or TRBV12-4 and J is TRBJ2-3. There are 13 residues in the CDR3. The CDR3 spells CASSLRATDTQYF.

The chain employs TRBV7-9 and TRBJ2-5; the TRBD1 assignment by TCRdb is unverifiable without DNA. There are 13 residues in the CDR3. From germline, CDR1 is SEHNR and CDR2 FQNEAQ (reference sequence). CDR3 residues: CASSPRIEETQYF.

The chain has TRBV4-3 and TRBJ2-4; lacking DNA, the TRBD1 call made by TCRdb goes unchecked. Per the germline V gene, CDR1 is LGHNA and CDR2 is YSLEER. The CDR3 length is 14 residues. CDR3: CASSQDGGENIQYF.

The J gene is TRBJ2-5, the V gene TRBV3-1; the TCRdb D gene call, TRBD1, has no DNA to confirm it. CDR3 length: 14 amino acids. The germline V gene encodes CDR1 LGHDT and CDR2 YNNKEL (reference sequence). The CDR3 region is CASSQPRQQETQYF.

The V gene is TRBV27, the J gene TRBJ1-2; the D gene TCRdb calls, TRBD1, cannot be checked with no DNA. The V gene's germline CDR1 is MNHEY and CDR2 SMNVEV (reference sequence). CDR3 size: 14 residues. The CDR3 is CASSPWDRGDGYTF.